This T cell receptor (beta chain) was recovered during a study of blood T cell repertoires in COVID-19. This clone was counted once. The germline gives CDR1 SGHKS, CDR2 YYEKEE (reference sequence). V was clipped by 0 bases and J by 5 bases, with 9 bases between them. The CDR3 has 14 residues. Here immunoSEQ multiplex PCR was the method, and the copy in TCRdb shows in-frame clones only, minus some. The table has tens of thousands of clones, about 90% seen once. J is TRBJ1-5 and V is TRBV5-5; the D gene is possibly TRBD1 (5 bases). Sequenced material: peripheral blood. The sequence came from a woman at least 80 years old with acute or convalescent COVID-19. The CDR3 coding sequence is TGTGCCAGCAGCTTGGGACAGATTTATCAGCCCCAGCATTTT. It yields the protein CASSLGQIYQPQHF.